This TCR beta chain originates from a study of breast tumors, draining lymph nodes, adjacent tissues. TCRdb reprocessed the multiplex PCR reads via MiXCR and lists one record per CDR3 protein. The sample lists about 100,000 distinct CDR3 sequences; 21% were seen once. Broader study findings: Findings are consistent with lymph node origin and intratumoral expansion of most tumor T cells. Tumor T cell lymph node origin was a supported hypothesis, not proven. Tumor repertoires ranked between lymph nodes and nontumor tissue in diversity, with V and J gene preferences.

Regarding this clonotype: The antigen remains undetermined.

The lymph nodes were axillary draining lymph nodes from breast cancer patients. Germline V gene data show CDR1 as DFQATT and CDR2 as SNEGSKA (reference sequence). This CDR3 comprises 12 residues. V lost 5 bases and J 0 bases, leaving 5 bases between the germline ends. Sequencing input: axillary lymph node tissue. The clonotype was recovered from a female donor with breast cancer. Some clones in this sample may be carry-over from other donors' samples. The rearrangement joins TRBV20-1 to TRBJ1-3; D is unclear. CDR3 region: CSAYLSGNTIYF. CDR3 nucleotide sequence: TGCAGTGCTTACCTCTCTGGAAACACCATATATTTT.